This T cell receptor (beta chain) was sequenced for a study of cytomegalovirus exposure and HLA in healthy donors. Findings of the study overall: Among TCR sequences, most were rare, though some public TCRs appeared in many donors.

With 60 Vbeta and 13 Jbeta primers, the PCR was carried out. Here immunoSEQ multiplex PCR was the method, and the copy in TCRdb shows in-frame clones only, minus some. The profile shows approximately 110,000 clones, 60% to 85% of them singletons. Of note for this clone: Its target is not known.

Germline lookup yields CDR1 SGHTA and CDR2 FQGNSA. This CDR3 contains 16 residues. With 7 bases clipped from V and 2 bases from J, the junction kept 8 bases outside the gene matches. The chain combines TRBV7-2 with TRBJ2-3, with 11 bases matching TRBD2. The origin of this receptor is a man aged 50 to 60 in good health and CMV-seronegative. The sample consisted of PBMCs. In DNA, the CDR3 is TGTGCCAGCACACCGACTAGCGGGGCCCCCACAGATACGCAGTATTTT. Its protein product is CASTPTSGAPTDTQYF.